Listed below are T cell receptor beta chains from one sample, sequenced in a study of cytomegalovirus exposure and HLA in healthy donors. Data came from immunoSEQ multiplex PCR; TCRdb stores just in-frame clones and leaves some out. Here the sample spans roughly 140,000 clones, more than 85% being singletons. Sequenced: PBMCs. The receptors derive from a man aged 18 to 29 in good health and CMV-seronegative. The CDR3 runs from the conserved cysteine through the conserved F or W. Fields, in order: D gene, V gene, J gene, CDR3 DNA, CDR3 protein. A D gene is named only where the DNA matches it firmly.

TRBD1	TRBV23-1	TRBJ1-1	TGCGCCAGCAGTCCATCCTGTACAGGGGGGAACACTGAAGCTTTCTTT	CASSPSCTGGNTEAFF
-	TRBV18	TRBJ2-7	TGTGCCAGCTCACTACCCAGGGTGGACGAGCAGTACTTC	CASSLPRVDEQYF
-	TRBV14	TRBJ2-1	TGTGCCAGCAGCCAGTGGGGCTCCTATGAGCAGTTCTTC	CASSQWGSYEQFF
TRBD1	TRBV6-6	TRBJ1-1	TGTGCCAGCAGTTACGGGACAGGGGAGGAGGTCGCTTTCTTT	CASSYGTGEEVAFF
-	TRBV27	TRBJ2-3	TGTGCCAGCAGTTTATCTGTAATCCTCACAGATACGCAGTATTTT	CASSLSVILTDTQYF
TRBD2	TRBV7-2	TRBJ2-5	TGTGCCAGCAGCTTGGGCGGGAGGGCGGTAGAGACCCAGTACTTC	CASSLGGRAVETQYF
-	TRBV28	TRBJ1-2	TGTGCCAGCAGTTTAAGGGGCAGGGCGGACGGCTACACCTTC	CASSLRGRADGYTF
-	TRBV5-1	TRBJ1-1	TGCGCCAGCAGCTTGGCCATAGGGGCTCTATCCACTGAAGCTTTCTTT	CASSLAIGALSTEAFF
TRBD1	TRBV10-3	TRBJ2-1	TGTGCCATCAGTGCCGCGAGGGGACAGGACAATGAGCAGTTCTTC	CAISAARGQDNEQFF
TRBD1	TRBV6-1	TRBJ1-3	TGTGCCAGCAGTGATGACAGGGACAGCCGCTCTGGAAACACCATATATTTT	CASSDDRDSRSGNTIYF